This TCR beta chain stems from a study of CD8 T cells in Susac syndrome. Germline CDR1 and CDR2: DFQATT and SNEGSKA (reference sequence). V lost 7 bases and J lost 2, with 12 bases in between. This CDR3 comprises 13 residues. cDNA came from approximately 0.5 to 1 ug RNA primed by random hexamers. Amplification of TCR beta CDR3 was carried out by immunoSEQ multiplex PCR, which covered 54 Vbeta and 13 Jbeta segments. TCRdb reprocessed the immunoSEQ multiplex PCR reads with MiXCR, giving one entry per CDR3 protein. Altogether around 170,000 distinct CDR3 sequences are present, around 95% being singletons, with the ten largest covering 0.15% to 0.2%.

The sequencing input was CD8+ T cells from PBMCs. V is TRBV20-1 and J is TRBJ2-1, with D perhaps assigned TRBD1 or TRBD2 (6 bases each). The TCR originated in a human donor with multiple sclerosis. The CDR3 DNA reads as TGCAGTGTGGGGGGCCGCGCCTACAATGAGCAGTTCTTC. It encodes CSVGGRAYNEQFF.